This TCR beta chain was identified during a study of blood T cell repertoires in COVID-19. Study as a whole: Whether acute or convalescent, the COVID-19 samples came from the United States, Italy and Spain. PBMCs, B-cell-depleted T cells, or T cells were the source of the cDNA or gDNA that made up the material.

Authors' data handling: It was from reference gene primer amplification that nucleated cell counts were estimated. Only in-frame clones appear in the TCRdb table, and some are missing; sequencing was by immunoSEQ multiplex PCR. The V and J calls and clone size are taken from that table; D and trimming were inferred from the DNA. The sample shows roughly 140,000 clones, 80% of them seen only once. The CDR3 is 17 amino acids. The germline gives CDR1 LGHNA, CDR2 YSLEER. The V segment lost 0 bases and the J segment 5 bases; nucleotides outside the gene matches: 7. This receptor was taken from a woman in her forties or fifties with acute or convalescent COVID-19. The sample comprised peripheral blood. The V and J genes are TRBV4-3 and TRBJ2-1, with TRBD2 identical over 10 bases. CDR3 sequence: CASSQDYSSGGDNEQFF. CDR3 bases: TGCGCCAGCAGCCAAGATTACTCTAGCGGGGGAGACAATGAGCAGTTCTTC.